This T cell receptor (beta chain) was identified during a study of a mutant IDH1 vaccine in newly diagnosed glioma. Study-level information: Sex distribution of treated patients was approximately 60% male and 37.5% female; mean age was around 40 years. Previous treatment comprised radiotherapy, temozolomide, or both, mostly both. Whole-study results and caveats: Whatever changes occurred in top peripheral T cell clonotypes seemed unrelated to pseudoprogression.

Time point noted: baseline, week 1 (first vaccination visit). The treatment is: pre-vaccination baseline after standard-of-care therapy. Each of the donors came in with new WHO grade 3 or 4 astrocytomas that were IDH1-mutant and ATRX-lost. Only in-frame clones appear in the TCRdb table, and some are missing; sequencing was by immunoSEQ multiplex PCR. The sample contains about 88,000 clones, roughly 80% of which appear only once. The CDR3 sequence is 15 residues long. V lost 1 base, J lost 7 bases, and 11 bases lay in between. Germline V lookup: CDR1 SGHAT, CDR2 FQNNGV. Notes on this clone: Its antigen is not identified.

The chain is built from TRBV11-2 and TRBJ1-6; D not resolved. The sequenced sample was PBMCs, obtained from a glioma patient treated with radiotherapy, temozolomide or both. The sequence derives from a man aged 35 to 55 with glioma. Some clones in this sample may be carry-over from other donors' samples. The CDR3 is CASSLGVGVNSPLHF. The CDR3 DNA is TGTGCCAGCAGCTTAGGCGTAGGAGTCAATTCACCCCTCCACTTT.